These 20 T cell receptor beta chains were all obtained from the same sample, sequenced in a study of blood T cells in healthy people across ages. Primers used in a second PCR of about 6 to 11 cycles were a sample-barcoded 5' primer and a J-beta primer mix. TCRdb re-called the 5' RACE reads with MiXCR, one entry per CDR3 protein. The sample has about 1.8 million distinct CDR3 sequences; about 50% are singletons. The sample taken for sequencing was blood. The receptors come from a woman aged 40 to 50 in good health.

The chain couples TRBV12-3 or TRBV12-4 to TRBJ2-6, with D possibly matching TRBD1 (5 bases). The CDR3 contains 15 residues. Trimming pared 7 bases from V and 0 bases from J, leaving 10 bases between. CDR3 sequence (DNA): TGTGCCAGCACCCACAGGACCTCTGGGGCCAACGTCCTGACTTTC. Protein sequence: CASTHRTSGANVLTF.

CDR3 sequence: CASSPDRGGNTIYF. The CDR3 bases are TGTGCCAGCTCGCCGGACAGGGGCGGAAACACCATATATTTT. V usage is TRBV18 and J usage is TRBJ1-3, with 9 bases that match TRBD1. The V gene's germline CDR1 is KGHSH and CDR2 LQKENI. This CDR3 spans 14 amino acids. The V segment lost 6 bases and the J segment 4 bases; nucleotides outside the gene matches: 4.

The rearrangement joins TRBV21-1 to TRBJ1-1; TRBD1 was called by the table and not checked on the DNA. TRBV21-1 corresponds to a pseudogene. The CDR3 is made up of 16 amino acids. The CDR3 DNA is TGTGCCAGCAGCTACCGGGACAGGGACACCCACGCTGAAGCTTTCTTT. This gives the protein CASSYRDRDTHAEAFF.

This clonotype was seen more than once but under ten times. The rearrangement uses TRBV3-1 and TRBJ2-5; the D is unclear. V was cut by 4 bases and J by 7 bases, with 10 bases left in between. This CDR3 is 12 amino acids long. Germline assignment: CDR1 LGHDT and CDR2 YNNKEL (reference sequence). The CDR3 bases are TGTGCCAGCAGCCCGGACCACTCGACCCAGTACTTC. This translates into CASSPDHSTQYF.

This clonotype was found once. The genes are TRBV20-1 and TRBJ2-3; no clear D. V shed 0 bases and J shed 0 bases, with 10 bases lying between them. This CDR3 is 15 amino acids long. Germline V gene sequence: CDR1 DFQATT, CDR2 SNEGSKA (reference sequence). CDR3 nucleotides: TGCAGTGCTAGAGATTTAACAGACAGCACAGATACGCAGTATTTT. This sequence encodes CSARDLTDSTDTQYF.

The V and J genes are TRBV10-3 and TRBJ2-7, with D tentatively TRBD1 or TRBD2 (5 bases each). Trimming pared 10 bases from V and 5 bases from J, leaving 15 bases between. The CDR3 runs 12 residues. Germline V gene lookup returns CDR1 ENHRY and CDR2 SYGVKD. The CDR3 protein is CATSGTLNEQYF. In nucleotides, the CDR3 is TGTGCCACATCCGGGACCCTCAACGAGCAGTACTTC.

The chain uses TRBV10-3 and TRBJ2-5; D is unresolved. The CDR3 consists of 15 residues. Trimming shortened V by 0 bases and J by 4 bases, and 12 bases separated the two germline ends. From germline, CDR1 is ENHRY and CDR2 SYGVKD. The CDR3 spells CAISESNLMGETQYF. In nucleotides, the CDR3 is TGTGCCATCAGTGAGTCGAATTTGATGGGAGAGACCCAGTACTTC.

This rearrangement joins TRBV20-1 to TRBJ1-1; no clear D gene. The V and J ends lost 3 bases and 6 bases respectively, with 11 bases between them. The germline V gene has CDR1 DFQATT and CDR2 SNEGSKA (reference sequence). CDR3 size: 12 residues. The CDR3 nucleotides are TGCAGTGCTAGTTTTTTTGGGGCTGAAGCTTTCTTT. Translation: CSASFFGAEAFF.

This clonotype was counted between two and nine times. The rearrangement uses TRBV24-1 and TRBJ2-1; D is undetermined. V was clipped by 5 bases and J by 6 bases, with 10 bases between them. The CDR3 totals 13 residues. Germline V gives CDR1 KGHDR, CDR2 SFDVKD. The CDR3 region is CATSGVGPNEQFF. CDR3 nucleotides: TGTGCCACCAGTGGAGTCGGCCCCAATGAGCAGTTCTTC.

The gene calls are TRBV24-1 and TRBJ2-1; D perhaps matches TRBD2 (7 bases). Between the trimmed V and J ends, which lost 3 bases and 2 bases, there was a span of 13 bases. The CDR3 has 16 amino acids. In germline, CDR1 is KGHDR, CDR2 SFDVKD. Here the CDR3 reads CATSDRGGGTYNEQFF. The DNA for the CDR3 is TGTGCCACCAGTGATAGGGGAGGGGGAACCTACAATGAGCAGTTCTTC.

The J gene is TRBJ2-1, the V gene TRBV7-8, with TRBD2 identical over 9 bases. The V gene's germline CDR1 is SGHVS and CDR2 FQNEAQ. V lost 1 base and J lost 5; bases outside the gene matches: 6. The CDR3 contains 16 residues. The DNA of the CDR3 is TGTGCCAGCAGCTTAGGCGGCGGGGGGGCCCACAATGAGCAGTTCTTC. Its translation: CASSLGGGGAHNEQFF.

The chain has TRBV7-2 and TRBJ2-1; D uncertain. V was pared by 5 bases and J by 6 bases, with 14 bases between. The CDR3 has 14 residues. Germline V gene data show CDR1 as SGHTA and CDR2 as FQGNSA. The chain's CDR3 is CASSHELSLNEQFF. CDR3 in DNA: TGTGCCAGCAGCCACGAACTAAGCCTCAATGAGCAGTTCTTC.

The chain combines TRBV6-2 or TRBV6-3 with TRBJ2-5; weak D call: TRBD2 (5 bases). Between the trimmed V and J ends, which lost 6 bases and 4 bases, there was a span of 15 bases. The germline V gene has CDR1 MNHEY and CDR2 SVGEGT. The CDR3 runs to 14 residues. The CDR3 protein is CASRETGSGETQYF. For the CDR3, the DNA is TGTGCCAGCAGAGAGACGGGGTCGGGAGAGACCCAGTACTTC.

The CDR3 here is CSAWGGANEQFF. CDR3 DNA sequence: TGCAGTGCTTGGGGAGGGGCTAATGAGCAGTTCTTC. The chain joins TRBV20-1 to TRBJ2-1, with 7 bases fitting TRBD2. Looked up from germline, CDR1 is DFQATT and CDR2 is SNEGSKA (reference sequence). J gave up 7 bases and V 5 bases, and 5 bases lay outside the gene matches. The CDR3 runs to 12 residues.

J is TRBJ2-7 and V is TRBV7-9, with 7 positions matching TRBD2. CDR3 length: 14 amino acids. J gave up 6 bases and V 7 bases, and 12 bases lay outside the gene matches. Germline assignment: CDR1 SEHNR and CDR2 FQNEAQ (reference sequence). The DNA for the CDR3 is TGTGCCAGCATCTCAGGGACTAAGCGTCCCGAGCAGTACTTC. It codes for CASISGTKRPEQYF.

V and J are TRBV14 and TRBJ2-7, with a weak D call TRBD2 (5 bases). Trimming left V 4 bases short and J 7 bases short, with 17 bases between. From germline, CDR1 is SGHDN and CDR2 FVKESK. This CDR3 is built from 14 residues. The CDR3 loop is CASSLPGVLGEQYF. CDR3 DNA: TGTGCCAGCAGCCTCCCCGGGGTCCTCGGAGAGCAGTACTTC. The entire variable domain, with the rest obtained from reference TRBV14 and TRBJ2-7, is as follows: EAGVTQFPSHSVIEKGQTVTLRCDPISGHDNLYWYRRVMGKEIKFLLHFVKESKQDESGMPNNRFLAERTGGTYSTLKVQPAELEDSGVYFCASSLPGVLGEQYFGPGTRLTVT.

This clonotype came up a few times. The chain combines TRBV3-1 with TRBJ1-1; D is possibly TRBD1 (5 bases). The germline gives CDR1 LGHDT, CDR2 YNNKEL (reference sequence). The CDR3 length is 14 residues. V was pared by 0 bases and J by 1 base, with 6 bases between. CDR3 amino acids: CASSQEGTNTEAFF. The CDR3 DNA is TGTGCCAGCAGCCAAGAGGGGACGAACACTGAAGCTTTCTTT.

This chain uses TRBV7-9 with TRBJ2-3; TRBD2 agrees at 8 bases. CDR1 is SEHNR, CDR2 FQNEAQ, per germline (reference sequence). The CDR3 totals 15 residues. V trimming: 5 bases; J trimming: 2 bases; junction bases outside the gene matches: 6. The chain's CDR3 is CASSKPGLDTDTQYF. CDR3 bases: TGTGCCAGCAGCAAACCGGGACTAGACACAGATACGCAGTATTTT.

The gene calls are TRBV11-1 and TRBJ2-7; D is perhaps TRBD1 or TRBD2 (5 bases each). The CDR3 contains 13 residues. V was pared by 5 bases and J by 4 bases, with 12 bases between. The V gene's germline CDR1 is SGHAT and CDR2 FQDESV (reference sequence). CDR3: CASSHREGYEQYF. CDR3 in DNA: TGTGCCAGCAGCCACCGCGAGGGGTACGAGCAGTACTTC.

The chain combines TRBV15 with TRBJ1-1, with D possibly matching TRBD1 (5 bases). The CDR3 sequence is 15 residues long. The germline V and J ends were trimmed by 1 base and 4 bases, with 13 bases remaining between them. The germline gives CDR1 LNHNV, CDR2 YYDKDF (reference sequence). Here the CDR3 DNA reads TGTGCCACCAGCAGAGGTCGGGGGAGGGTCACTGAAGCTTTCTTT. Translated: CATSRGRGRVTEAFF.